The rows below give T cell receptor beta chains drawn from one sample of a study of T cell repertoires in aging, cancer and after chemotherapy. TCRdb called the multiplex PCR reads again in MiXCR, with one record for every CDR3 protein. The top ten hold 4.5% to 6% of the sample, which has some 5,300 distinct CDR3 sequences, around 30% seen once. Sequences were obtained from blood. These receptors all stem from a human donor in good health. The CDR3 runs from the conserved cysteine through the conserved F or W. Fields, in order: V gene, J gene, clone size, D gene, CDR3 protein, CDR3 DNA. A D gene is named only where the DNA matches it firmly. Rows give clone size only sometimes, using once, few, many, or a class for an expanded clone.

TRBV5-6	TRBJ1-5	few	.	CASSKIGGADQPQHF	TGTGCCAGCAGCAAGATAGGTGGGGCTGATCAGCCCCAGCATTTT
TRBV19	TRBJ2-7	.	TRBD2	CASSEGGSYEQYF	TGTGCCAGTAGTGAGGGAGGGTCGTACGAGCAGTACTTC
TRBV29-1	TRBJ2-7	large	TRBD1	CSGGDRGRGEQYF	TGCAGCGGGGGGGACAGGGGGCGTGGTGAGCAGTACTTC
TRBV15	TRBJ1-1	few	TRBD1	CATSRDRQGGGTEAFF	TGTGCCACCAGCAGAGACCGACAGGGGGGGGGGACTGAAGCTTTCTTT
TRBV5-6	TRBJ1-1	.	TRBD1	CASSPRTGTNTEAFF	TGTGCCAGCAGCCCGAGGACAGGGACCAACACTGAAGCTTTCTTT
TRBV5-5	TRBJ2-6	medium-sized	TRBD1	CASSTGAVTGANVLTF	TGTGCCAGCAGCACAGGGGCGGTTACTGGGGCCAACGTCCTGACTTTC
TRBV5-4	TRBJ2-1	few	.	CASSYSAGAYNEQFF	TGTGCCAGCAGCTATTCGGCAGGGGCTTACAATGAGCAGTTCTTC
TRBV11-2	TRBJ2-3	.	.	CASSLGSTDTQYF	TGTGCCAGCAGCTTAGGTAGCACAGATACGCAGTATTTT
TRBV27	TRBJ1-4	.	TRBD1	CASSFYRGGDEKLFF	TGTGCCAGCAGTTTCTACAGGGGAGGCGATGAAAAACTGTTTTTT
TRBV12-5	TRBJ2-3	.	.	CASGLGGYSDTQYF	TGTGCTAGTGGTTTGGGGGGGTACTCAGATACGCAGTATTTT
TRBV27	TRBJ2-1	few	TRBD1	CASTPDRGYNEQFF	TGTGCCAGCACCCCGGACAGGGGGTACAATGAGCAGTTCTTC
TRBV24-1	TRBJ1-2	few	.	CATSGGDNYGYTF	TGTGCCACCAGTGGAGGGGACAACTATGGCTACACCTTC
TRBV18	TRBJ1-4	.	TRBD1	CASSSDRGTNEKLYF	TGTGCCAGCTCATCGGACAGGGGAACTAATGAAAAACTGTATTTT
TRBV20-1	TRBJ2-7	.	.	CSAREGTASYEQYF	TGCAGTGCTAGAGAAGGGACTGCCTCCTACGAGCAGTACTTC
TRBV6-4	TRBJ1-1	.	.	CASSMKQNTEAFF	TGTGCCAGCAGTATGAAACAGAACACTGAAGCTTTCTTT
TRBV19	TRBJ1-1	few	.	CASRGPEAFF	TGTGCCAGTAGGGGTCCAGAAGCTTTCTTT
TRBV19	TRBJ1-6	.	.	CASSKENPPLHF	TGTGCCAGTAGTAAGGAGAATCCACCCCTCCACTTT
TRBV29-1	TRBJ1-1	medium-sized	.	CSVSAGAGGTEAFF	TGCAGCGTTTCGGCTGGGGCGGGGGGCACTGAAGCTTTCTTT
TRBV7-2	TRBJ1-6	once	.	CASSPSLRGGNSPLHF	TGTGCCAGCAGCCCGTCCCTCCGGGGAGGTAATTCACCCCTCCACTTT
TRBV5-6	TRBJ2-5	medium-sized	.	CASSLGVPAQETQYF	TGTGCCAGCAGCTTGGGCGTGCCAGCTCAAGAGACCCAGTACTTC
TRBV20-1	TRBJ2-2	few	TRBD2	CSALRASGNTGELFF	TGCAGTGCTTTGCGGGCTAGCGGAAACACCGGGGAGCTGTTTTTT
TRBV18	TRBJ1-2	.	.	CASSPAGPEDYTF	TGTGCCAGCTCACCTGCCGGGCCTGAGGACTACACCTTC
TRBV13	TRBJ2-2	medium-sized	.	CASSTASANTGELFF	TGTGCCAGCAGCACAGCCAGCGCGAACACCGGGGAGCTGTTTTTT
TRBV27	TRBJ1-1	.	.	CASSYTEPNTEAFF	TGTGCCAGCAGTTATACGGAACCGAACACTGAAGCTTTCTTT
TRBV6-2/TRBV6-3	TRBJ1-5	.	.	CASSEYGRSPYQPQHF	TGTGCCAGCAGTGAATACGGACGGAGCCCTTATCAGCCCCAGCATTTT
TRBV29-1	TRBJ2-5	large	.	CSVGNRGETQYF	TGCAGCGTTGGTAACAGAGGGGAGACCCAGTACTTC
TRBV5-4	TRBJ2-1	medium-sized	TRBD2	CASSSQAGSSYNEQFF	TGTGCCAGCAGCTCCCAAGCGGGATCCTCCTACAATGAGCAGTTCTTC
TRBV5-6	TRBJ2-1	medium-sized	TRBD1	CASSSDGTGGSLRHNEQFF	TGTGCCAGCAGCTCGGATGGGACAGGGGGGTCACTCCGTCACAATGAGCAGTTCTTC
TRBV6-5	TRBJ2-4	.	.	CASSYAGIQYF	TGTGCCAGCAGTTACGCGGGAATTCAGTACTTC
TRBV10-3	TRBJ1-1	.	TRBD1	CAISGPGQGRTEAFF	TGTGCCATCAGTGGACCGGGACAGGGTCGCACTGAAGCTTTCTTT
TRBV29-1	TRBJ1-4	large	TRBD1	CSARGLSNEKLFF	TGCAGCGCGAGGGGGCTAAGTAATGAAAAACTGTTTTTT
TRBV6-1	TRBJ1-6	few	.	CASSEQETYSPLHF	TGTGCCAGCAGTGAACAGGAGACTTATTCACCCCTCCACTTT
TRBV27	TRBJ2-1	few	TRBD2	CASRGMSGRYNEQFF	TGTGCCAGCAGAGGAATGAGCGGGAGGTACAATGAGCAGTTCTTC
TRBV6-5	TRBJ1-2	few	.	CASSPAPYGYTF	TGTGCCAGCAGTCCTGCCCCGTATGGCTACACCTTC
TRBV27	TRBJ2-5	.	.	CASRTYLHGEGVETQYF	TGTGCCAGCAGGACCTATCTTCACGGAGAGGGTGTGGAGACCCAGTACTTC
TRBV7-9	TRBJ2-3	once	.	CASSYRVVTDTQYF	TGTGCCAGCAGCTACCGGGTTGTTACAGATACGCAGTATTTT
TRBV5-1	TRBJ2-4	.	TRBD1	CASSLGQGWDIQYF	TGCGCCAGCAGCTTGGGACAGGGATGGGACATTCAGTACTTC
TRBV6-2/TRBV6-3	TRBJ1-2	.	.	CASSYPIQGGYTF	TGTGCCAGCAGTTACCCGATTCAAGGGGGCTACACCTTC